This T cell receptor beta chain was obtained from a study of T-cell reconstitution after alpha-beta-depleted transplantation in children. This CDR3 comprises 14 residues. Looked up from germline, CDR1 is DFQATT and CDR2 is SNEGSKA (reference sequence). The ends were cut back, 5 bases at V and 0 bases at J, with 11 bases in the middle. This clonotype appeared many times. What it recognizes is unknown. The study's findings and limits: Certain patients had high TCRbeta diversity at day 60, and it came from recipient T cells and thymic progenitors that survived. Reportedly, roughly two months post-transplant, alpha-beta T cells arose from several hundred expanded graft clones.

Unique molecular identifiers were incorporated during preparation of the TCRbeta library. TCRdb ran MiXCR on the PCR reads and lists one entry per CDR3 protein. The data show 60,000 to 100,000 distinct CDR3 sequences, approximately 18% seen once. The chain carries TRBV20-1 and TRBJ2-1; a possible D gene is TRBD2 (6 bases). The source material was PBMCs, mostly from graft donor cells, sampled 360 days after TCRalphabeta/CD19-depleted stem cell transplant. The sequence was obtained from a male patient between 2 and 10 years old who had a stem cell transplant for acute lymphoblastic leukemia, so the T cells may come from the graft donor. CDR3 DNA sequence: TGCAGTGCTCTAGCGTCCAGCTCCTACAATGAGCAGTTCTTC. This sequence encodes CSALASSSYNEQFF.